The entry below gives a single T cell receptor (beta chain) sequence along with its context. Its antigen is not yet known. No per-base quality is available; no much larger clone lies one base away. The sample originates from a study of cytotoxic CD8 clonotypes in ibrutinib-treated CLL (dated by TCRdb to 2020 to 2023). In the study overall: The cohort was composed of ten to eleven relapsed/refractory and about 15 treatment-naive patients; IGHV unmutated status was identified in fewer than 18 patients. Response samples were obtained after a median of roughly eleven months of treatment, with a range of roughly 6 to 40 months. Responses were partial in around 25 patients and complete in 2; after median approximately 5.5 years follow-up, roughly 14 stayed in remission and 12 progressed. All remission and progressive disease samples were collected while patients were still receiving ibrutinib. Longitudinal samples were available for about 30% of the roughly 86 trial participants. On average, each sample had some 260,000 productive templates and approximately 89,000 productive rearrangements. Cryopreserved peripheral blood mononuclear cells were collected at three points: before therapy, at response, and at either sustained remission or disease progression.

This specimen's time point label, interpreted: roughly 2 years on ibrutinib. Roughly 2 micrograms of genomic DNA were extracted from cryopreserved PBMCs for TCR beta library preparation. High-throughput TCR beta sequencing was performed on longitudinal blood samples from CLL patients receiving ibrutinib monotherapy. The patients took part in an open-label, single-center phase 2 trial of ibrutinib monotherapy. A MiSeq instrument was used for deep resolution sequencing, which targeted depths ranging from 1 in 1 million up to 1 in 200,000 T cells, with coverage averaging 10x for each clonotype. The immunoSEQ hsTCRB Kit was used to generate the TCR beta libraries. Turning to the authors' computational methods: Data were analyzed with ImmunoSEQ Data Assistant and ImmunoSEQ Analyzer, with V, D and J genes assigned per IMGT definitions. Clonality, which ranges from 0 to 1, was calculated as one minus the normalized Shannon entropy of productive rearrangement frequencies. Only overrepresented clonotypes making up at least 0.05% of each patient's repertoire were included in the public clonotype analysis. About a dozen age-matched healthy donor repertoires from immuneACCESS served as clonality controls. The table comes from immuneACCESS by way of TCRdb, which keeps in-frame sequences with V and J called. Part of the clones is missing from these tables; in studies checked, under half for an unresolved V gene and the rest for unknown reasons. V, J and clone size derive from that table, while D and trimming were established from the DNA sequence. A total of roughly 190,000 clones appear in this sample, about 72% of them only once. The ten largest clonotypes hold 13% of the sample.

CDR1 and CDR2 are drawn from the germline V gene: LGHNA, YSLEER. Relative to germline, V is missing 1 base and J is missing 3 bases, with 3 bases of the junction outside any gene match. CDR3 length: 16 amino acids, cysteine to phenylalanine. CDR3 DNA is the only sequence kept; it has 48 bases, read in frame from the first base. Study-level results and caveats: Public clonotypes were rare and either shrank or stayed stable during treatment, and the rise in clonality at ibrutinib response reflected expansion of private clonotypes. Baseline clonality was found to be higher than that of age-matched healthy donors and was strongly correlated with circulating CD8+ T-cell counts. Lymph node repertoires were not examined, and the timing of sampling was not matched between patients in sustained remission and those whose disease progressed. An increase in clonality was observed at ibrutinib response, with clonality remaining stable during sustained remission and falling back toward baseline at progression.

This sequence was found in a human donor with chronic lymphocytic leukemia. The chain joins TRBV4-3 to TRBJ2-1; TRBD2 fits 10 bases in the junction. The sequencing used PBMCs, collected after 24 months of ibrutinib treatment. For the CDR3, the sequence is CASSQVLAGVYNEQFF. The nucleotide sequence is given as TGCGCCAGCAGCCAAGTTCTAGCGGGAGTCTACAATGAGCAGTTCTTC.